The 13 T cell receptor beta chains given below trace back to one sample, sequenced in a study of lymphopenia after photon versus proton radiotherapy. Measured with immunoSEQ multiplex PCR; TCRdb has only the in-frame clones, and not every one. This sample has some 31,000 clones; 84% occur once, and the top ten carry around 15%. The material was peripheral blood, obtained from a patient treated with proton-based radiotherapy. The receptors shown here come from a woman between 65 and 79 years old with pancreatic cancer.

The chain employs TRBV6-5 and TRBJ2-3; TRBD1 matches at 7 bases. There are 15 residues in the CDR3. Germline V gene data show CDR1 as MNHEY and CDR2 as SVGAGI. Trimming removed 6 bases from V and 1 base from J; junction bases left unmatched: 7. The CDR3 region has the DNA TGTGCCAGCAGAGGTGACAGGGTGGGCACAGATACGCAGTATTTT. This sequence encodes CASRGDRVGTDTQYF.

J is TRBJ1-2 and V is TRBV30, with D unclear. The length of the CDR3 is 10 residues. The germline gives CDR1 GTSNPN, CDR2 SVGIG (reference sequence). Trimming removed 1 base at V and 10 bases at J, with 7 bases between. As DNA, the CDR3 is TGTGCCTGGAGTGAGGCAGACTACACCTTC. Translating it yields CAWSEADYTF.

J is TRBJ2-3 and V is TRBV5-1, with a tentative D call TRBD1 (5 bases). The V gene lost 3 bases and the J gene lost 5 bases, with 16 bases spanning the gap. CDR3 length equals 15 residues. From germline, CDR1 is SGHRS and CDR2 YFSETQ. CDR3 in DNA: TGCGCCAGCAGCTCGAAGTGGCAGGGTAGAGATACGCAGTATTTT. Protein sequence: CASSSKWQGRDTQYF.

This clone came up once. The V and J genes are TRBV19 and TRBJ2-7; possibly TRBD1 for D (6 bases). Trimming shortened V by 6 bases and J by 2 bases, and 14 bases separated the two germline ends. This CDR3 contains 14 residues. CDR1 is LNHDA and CDR2 is SQIVND in the germline V gene (reference sequence). The DNA of the CDR3 is TGTGCCAGTAGCCCCAGGACAGTTACCTACGAGCAGTACTTC. This sequence encodes CASSPRTVTYEQYF.

The chain uses TRBV6-1 and TRBJ2-1, with TRBD1 identical over 7 bases. The CDR3 covers 16 residues. The ends lost 0 bases at V and 3 bases at J; junction bases unmatched: 5. The germline CDR1 and CDR2 sequences are MNHNS and SASEGT. Here the CDR3 DNA reads TGTGCCAGCAGTGAAGCGCGAGGGGGCAGCTACAATGAGCAGTTCTTC. Encoded protein: CASSEARGGSYNEQFF.

The chain employs TRBV5-4 and TRBJ2-2; D unresolved. The CDR3 is 13 amino acids. In germline, CDR1 is SGHNT, CDR2 YYREEE (reference sequence). Trimming took 4 bases from V and 3 from J, leaving 7 bases between them. The CDR3 nucleotides are TGTGCCAGCAGCCCTTATGACACCGGGGAGCTGTTTTTT. Translating gives CASSPYDTGELFF.

The chain carries TRBV4-2 and TRBJ2-1, with D possibly being TRBD1 or TRBD2 (5 bases each). The V end was cut by 6 bases, the J end by 10 bases, with 10 bases between. The germline CDR1 and CDR2 sequences are LGHNA and YNFKEQ. The CDR3 has 11 residues. For the CDR3, the DNA is TGTGCCAGCAGACTAGGGGTGGAGCAGTTCTTC. This encodes CASRLGVEQFF.

The chain combines TRBV30 with TRBJ1-1; 7 bases line up with TRBD1. The CDR3 runs 14 residues. Looked up from germline, CDR1 is GTSNPN and CDR2 is SVGIG (reference sequence). Trimming at V came to 0 bases and at J to 5 bases, leaving 6 bases not matched to a gene. This chain's CDR3 is CAWSVGGRGTEAFF. The DNA of the CDR3 is TGTGCCTGGAGTGTAGGGGGCCGGGGAACTGAAGCTTTCTTT.

CDR3 sequence reads: CASSQEGTRTSGSNEQYF. The CDR3 coding sequence is TGCGCCAGCAGCCAAGAAGGGACCCGGACTAGCGGGAGTAACGAGCAGTACTTC. The chain employs TRBV4-1 and TRBJ2-7; 13 nucleotides align to TRBD2. J gave up 5 bases and V 0 bases, and 10 bases lay outside the gene matches. The CDR3 has 18 residues. Germline assignment: CDR1 MGHRA and CDR2 YSYEKL.

The rearrangement uses TRBV5-5 and TRBJ1-5; TRBD1 matches at 9 bases. CDR3 size: 17 residues. With V trimmed by 4 bases and J by 5 bases, 13 bases remained unmatched. Germline V lookup: CDR1 SGHKS, CDR2 YYEKEE (reference sequence). CDR3 in DNA: TGTGCCAGCAGCCCAACGCCTGGACAGGGGAAAGATCAGCCCCAGCATTTT. Residues: CASSPTPGQGKDQPQHF.

There are a few counts of this clone. This chain links TRBV5-1 with TRBJ2-2, with D uncertain. The CDR3 is made up of 14 amino acids. Looked up from germline, CDR1 is SGHRS and CDR2 is YFSETQ. Trimming pared 6 bases from V and 0 bases from J, leaving 9 bases between. CDR3 sequence: CASIGATNTGELFF. The CDR3, as DNA: TGCGCCAGCATCGGAGCTACGAACACCGGGGAGCTGTTTTTT. Using reference TRBV5-1 and TRBJ2-2 for the parts outside the CDR3, the full variable domain is KAGVTQTPRYLIKTRGQQVTLSCSPISGHRSVSWYQQTPGQGLQFLFEYFSETQRNKGNFPGRFSGRQFSNSRSEMNVSTLELGDSALYLCASIGATNTGELFFGEGSRLTVL.

This clone is medium-sized in the sample. This rearrangement joins TRBV6-1 to TRBJ1-5; no firm D call. V was trimmed by 4 bases and J by 4 bases, leaving 8 bases between them. Germline loops: CDR1 MNHNS, CDR2 SASEGT. The CDR3 has 13 amino acids. CDR3 bases: TGTGCCAGCAGTGGGGAGCCAAATCAGCCCCAGCATTTT. Encoded protein: CASSGEPNQPQHF.

The chain joins TRBV10-3 to TRBJ2-1, with D uncertain. The CDR3 spans 13 residues. Trimming removed 4 bases from V and 3 bases from J, with 7 bases in between. Germline CDR1 reads ENHRY; CDR2 reads SYGVKD. CDR3 sequence (DNA): TGTGCCATCAGTGTTTCCCTCTACAATGAGCAGTTCTTC. Translated: CAISVSLYNEQFF.